A selection of T cell receptor beta chains follows, all from one sample in a study of T cell changes during pregnancy in multiple sclerosis. Only in-frame clones appear in the TCRdb table, and some are missing; sequencing was by immunoSEQ multiplex PCR. This sample has around 34,000 clones, with approximately 90% found just once. The sequences come from CD8+ T cells from peripheral blood mononuclear cells, collected in the first trimester of pregnancy. Every receptor here comes from a female donor with multiple sclerosis, enrolled in a pregnancy study. Both conserved end residues are part of each CDR3. The D gene is left open where the match is weak. Part of the rows lack a size; the others show once, few, many or a class for expanded clones.

TRBV4-3	NA	TRBJ2-3	NA	CASSQVGQDTQYF	TGCGCCAGCAGCCAGGTTGGACAAGATACGCAGTATTTT
TRBV4-3	NA	TRBJ2-1	TRBD2	CASSQDSGSGRARYNEQFF	TGCGCCAGCAGCCAAGATAGCGGTAGCGGGAGAGCTCGGTACAATGAGCAGTTCTTC
TRBV7-9	NA	TRBJ2-1	TRBD2	CASSLAASGGLSYNEQFF	TGTGCCAGCAGCTTAGCGGCTAGCGGGGGCCTTTCCTACAATGAGCAGTTCTTC
TRBV7-2	once	TRBJ2-7	NA	CASSLEAGADEQYF	TGTGCCAGCAGCTTAGAGGCAGGGGCCGACGAGCAGTACTTC
TRBV5-1	NA	TRBJ2-7	TRBD1	CASSSQGRQYF	TGCGCCAGCAGCTCACAGGGGAGGCAGTACTTC
TRBV29-1	NA	TRBJ2-2	NA	CSVEALTGELFF	TGCAGCGTTGAAGCTCTGACCGGGGAGCTGTTTTTT
TRBV7-9	NA	TRBJ2-1	NA	CASRPSREKGSNEQFF	TGTGCCAGCAGGCCGTCACGGGAGAAGGGAAGCAATGAGCAGTTCTTC
TRBV7-9	NA	TRBJ1-4	NA	CASSLSTSDEKLFF	TGTGCCAGCAGCTTAAGTACCAGCGATGAAAAACTGTTTTTT
TRBV10-3	NA	TRBJ1-2	TRBD1	CAIGGTGINYGYTF	TGTGCCATCGGAGGGACAGGGATTAACTATGGCTACACCTTC
TRBV7-8	NA	TRBJ2-7	NA	CASSPEYEQYF	TGTGCCAGCAGCCCCGAGTACGAGCAGTACTTC
TRBV29-1	NA	TRBJ2-1	TRBD2	CSVEAGRRTGGGLNEQFF	TGCAGCGTTGAAGCCGGAAGGAGGACGGGGGGGGGCCTTAATGAGCAGTTCTTC
TRBV27	NA	TRBJ2-7	TRBD1	CASSSDRGLYEQYF	TGTGCCAGCAGTTCGGACAGGGGGCTCTACGAGCAGTACTTC
TRBV5-6	once	TRBJ2-7	TRBD1	CASRGQGVGEQYF	TGTGCCAGCAGGGGACAGGGAGTTGGCGAGCAGTACTTC
TRBV6-1	once	TRBJ1-3	NA	CASSESSTGGNTIYF	TGTGCCAGCAGTGAATCGTCGACAGGCGGAAACACCATATATTTT
TRBV5-1	NA	TRBJ2-3	TRBD2	CASSLKFRTSGKDTQYF	TGCGCCAGCAGCTTGAAATTCCGAACTAGCGGGAAAGATACGCAGTATTTT
TRBV19	NA	TRBJ2-5	TRBD1	CASRLSTGGQETQYF	TGTGCCAGTAGGCTATCGACAGGGGGTCAAGAGACCCAGTACTTC
TRBV5-1	NA	TRBJ2-1	TRBD1	CASSSQGDSRSNEQFF	TGCGCCAGCAGCTCACAGGGGGACAGTCGGAGCAATGAGCAGTTCTTC
TRBV16	once	TRBJ1-4	TRBD1	CASSTGQGLFATNEKLFF	TGTGCCAGCAGCACTGGACAGGGGTTGTTCGCAACTAATGAAAAACTGTTTTTT